These 10 T cell receptor beta chains share one sample of origin, sequenced in a study of blood T cell repertoires in COVID-19. The assay was immunoSEQ multiplex PCR, and TCRdb's table has in-frame clones only and misses some. The sample yields tens of thousands of clones, approximately 89% seen once. Sequencing used peripheral blood. All receptors derive from a human donor with active COVID-19. The donor label of this sample is uncertain.

The gene calls are TRBV3-1 (or the pseudogene TRBV3-2) and TRBJ2-1, with 13 positions matching TRBD2. Looked up from germline, CDR1 is LGHDT and CDR2 is YNNKEL (reference sequence). V was clipped by 3 bases and J by 8 bases; unmatched bases: 1. This CDR3 spans 14 amino acids. The chain's CDR3 is CASSQTSGRHEQFF. CDR3 bases: TGTGCCAGCAGCCAGACTAGCGGGAGGCATGAGCAGTTCTTC.

This clone has a single count. The chain links TRBV6-4 to TRBJ1-6; D remains unclear. The CDR3 extends over 14 amino acids. Germline lookup yields CDR1 MRHNA and CDR2 SNTAGT. Trimming pared 7 bases from V and 6 bases from J, leaving 13 bases between. Written as DNA, the CDR3 is TGTGCCAGCACTGAGTCCCCGGGTAATTCACCCCTCCACTTT. Its translation: CASTESPGNSPLHF.

The chain has TRBV5-6 and TRBJ1-6, with D perhaps TRBD1 (5 bases). Trimming pared 0 bases from V and 3 bases from J, leaving 7 bases between. CDR1 and CDR2 from the germline V gene are SGHDT and YYEEEE. This CDR3 spans 15 amino acids. The CDR3 protein is CASSLVGDYNSPLHF. As DNA, the CDR3 is TGTGCCAGCAGCTTGGTAGGGGACTATAATTCACCCCTCCACTTT.

This clone has just one count. The chain combines TRBV27 with TRBJ2-2; unclear D gene. The CDR3 extends over 16 amino acids. The germline gives CDR1 MNHEY, CDR2 SMNVEV (reference sequence). With 6 bases removed from V and 7 bases from J, the gap between germline ends came to 21 bases. The CDR3 nucleotides are TGTGCCAGCAGGGTTCTCAACTCCCATGTTCTCGGGGAGCTGTTTTTT. It encodes CASRVLNSHVLGELFF.

The chain joins TRBV1 to TRBJ2-2; TRBD2, the table's D call, lacks a check against the DNA. TRBV1 is given as a pseudogene. The CDR3 consists of 17 residues. The DNA of the CDR3 is TGCACCAGCAGCCAAGAACGGGGGACTTTGAACACCGGGGAGCTGTTTTTT. Its translation: CTSSQERGTLNTGELFF.

The chain has TRBV6-5 and TRBJ1-4, with D maybe TRBD1 (6 bases). This CDR3 spans 15 amino acids. Trimming took off 6 bases at V and 3 bases at J, with 14 bases between the two ends. The V gene's germline CDR1 is MNHEY and CDR2 SVGAGI. CDR3 protein: CASRPDRMANEKLFF. As DNA, the CDR3 is TGTGCCAGCAGACCCGACAGGATGGCTAATGAAAAACTGTTTTTT.

The rearrangement links TRBV6-5 to TRBJ1-1; no firm D call. The CDR3 extends over 15 amino acids. V lost 6 bases and J lost 1, with 15 bases in between. Germline V CDR1 and CDR2: MNHEY, SVGAGI. The CDR3 sequence is CASRSGSLGNTEAFF. The DNA of the CDR3 is TGTGCCAGCAGGTCCGGGTCGCTCGGGAACACTGAAGCTTTCTTT.

J is TRBJ1-5 and V is TRBV28; D is perhaps TRBD1 (6 bases). In germline, CDR1 is MDHEN, CDR2 SYDVKM. V lost 2 bases and J lost 4, with 15 bases in between. The CDR3 is 16 residues long. The CDR3 region has the DNA TGTGCCAGCAGTTTACCCCGGACAGTACTAAATCAGCCCCAGCATTTT. This translates into CASSLPRTVLNQPQHF.

The chain links TRBV9 to TRBJ2-7, with TRBD2 matching 13 bases. The length of the CDR3 is 15 residues. The ends lost 3 bases at V and 9 bases at J; junction bases unmatched: 9. CDR1 and CDR2 (germline): SGDLS, YYNGEE. In DNA form, the CDR3 reads TGTGCCAGCAGCGGGGGACTAGCGGGAAATTTGGCGCAGTACTTC. Residues: CASSGGLAGNLAQYF.

This sequence joins TRBV19 and TRBJ2-1, with D maybe TRBD1 (6 bases). The V end was cut by 6 bases, the J end by 1 base, with 10 bases between. This CDR3 has 14 amino acids. Germline V gene data show CDR1 as LNHDA and CDR2 as SQIVND (reference sequence). The CDR3 sequence is CASRAQGSYNEQFF. CDR3 DNA sequence: TGTGCCAGTAGGGCACAGGGTTCCTACAATGAGCAGTTCTTC.